This T cell receptor beta chain appears in the sequencing data of a study of T cells in Graves' hyperthyroidism and ophthalmopathy. Germline CDR1 MNHNS, CDR2 SASEGT. With 2 bases removed from V and 6 bases from J, the gap between germline ends came to 16 bases. The CDR3 contains 15 residues. TCR beta CDR3 regions were amplified from RNA. First-round RT-PCR with HTBI primers amplified the TCR CDR3 region. TCRdb ran MiXCR on the multiplex PCR reads and lists one entry per CDR3 protein. The data show approximately 420,000 distinct CDR3 sequences, under 15% seen once. This chain connects TRBV6-1 to TRBJ1-2, with no clear D. The sample consisted of blood. This sequence was found in a woman aged 30 to 39 with Graves' hyperthyroidism. This CDR3 reads CASSEPLHPSHGYTF. CDR3 coding DNA: TGTGCCAGCAGTGAACCCCTCCATCCCAGCCATGGCTACACCTTC.